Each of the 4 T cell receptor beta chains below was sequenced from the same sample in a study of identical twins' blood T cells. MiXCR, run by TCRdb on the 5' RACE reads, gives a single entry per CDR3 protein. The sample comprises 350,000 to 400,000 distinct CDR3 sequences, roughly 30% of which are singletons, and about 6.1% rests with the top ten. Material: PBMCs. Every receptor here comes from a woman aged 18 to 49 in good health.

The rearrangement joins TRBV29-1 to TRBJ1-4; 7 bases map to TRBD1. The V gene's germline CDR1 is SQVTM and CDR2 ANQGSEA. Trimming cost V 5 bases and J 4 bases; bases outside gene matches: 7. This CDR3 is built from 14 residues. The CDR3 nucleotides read TGCAGCGTTCTCCCTGCAGGGGGTAATGAAAAACTGTTTTTT. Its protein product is CSVLPAGGNEKLFF.

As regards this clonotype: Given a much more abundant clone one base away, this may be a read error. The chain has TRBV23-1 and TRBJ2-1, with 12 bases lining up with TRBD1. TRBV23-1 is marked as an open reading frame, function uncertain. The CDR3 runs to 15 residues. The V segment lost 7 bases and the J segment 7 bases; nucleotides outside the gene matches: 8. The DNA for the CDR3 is TGCGCCAGCAATTCCGGGACAGGGGGCCAGAATGAGCAGTTCTTC. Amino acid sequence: CASNSGTGGQNEQFF.

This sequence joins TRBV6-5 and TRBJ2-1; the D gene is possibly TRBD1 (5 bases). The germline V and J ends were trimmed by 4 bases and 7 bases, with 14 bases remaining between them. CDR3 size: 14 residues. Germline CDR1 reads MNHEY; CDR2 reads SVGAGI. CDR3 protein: CASSFRAPGNEQFF. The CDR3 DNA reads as TGTGCCAGCAGTTTCAGGGCTCCAGGGAATGAGCAGTTCTTC.

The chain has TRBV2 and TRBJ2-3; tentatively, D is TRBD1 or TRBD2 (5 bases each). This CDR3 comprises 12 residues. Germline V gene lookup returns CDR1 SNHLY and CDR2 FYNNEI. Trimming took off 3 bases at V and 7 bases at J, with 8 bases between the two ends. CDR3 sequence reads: CASSDGGYTQYF. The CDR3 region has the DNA TGTGCCAGCAGTGATGGGGGTTATACGCAGTATTTT.